These T cell receptor beta chains were read from a single sample in a study of human T cells and chemical hapten exposure. Each CDR3 protein is one row after TCRdb ran MiXCR on the RACE reads. This table has tens of thousands of distinct CDR3 sequences, roughly 10% appearing once. The source was whole blood, collected in connection with sensitization to the hapten diphenylcyclopropenone (DPC). The receptor set was obtained from a woman in her fifties or sixties with alopecia areata. Some clones in this sample may be carry-over from other donors' samples. CDR3s include the opening cysteine and the closing phenylalanine or tryptophan. Each record gives: V gene, D gene, J gene, clone size, CDR3 DNA, CDR3 protein. D genes are given only for firm matches. Expanded clones get a size class; other rows say once, few or many, or leave the size out.

TRBV7-6,NA,TRBJ2-2,many,TGTGCCAGCAGCTTTGGCAGGGGCAGGACCGGGGAGCTGTTTTTT,CASSFGRGRTGELFF
TRBV2,TRBD2,TRBJ2-7,many,TGTGCCAGCAGTACACTAGCGGATACTGGCGAGCAGTACTTC,CASSTLADTGEQYF
TRBV7-2,NA,TRBJ2-7,few,TGTGCCAGCAGCTTATTAGGGGCCTACGAGCAGTACTTC,CASSLLGAYEQYF
TRBV20-1,TRBD1,TRBJ2-5,many,TGCAGTGCTAGTGACAGGGGTAGCATGGGTCGAGAGACCCAGTACTTC,CSASDRGSMGRETQYF
TRBV19,NA,TRBJ1-2,NA,TGTGCCAGTAGTCCCGGATTGGACACTAACTATGGCTACACCTTC,CASSPGLDTNYGYTF
TRBV7-9,TRBD1,TRBJ2-3,few,TGTGCCAGCAGGGGGACAGGGGGCACAGATACGCAGTATTTT,CASRGTGGTDTQYF
TRBV7-6,NA,TRBJ2-5,NA,TGTGTCAGCAGCTTGAACCCAGGTGGGCGAGAGACCCAGTACTTC,CVSSLNPGGRETQYF
TRBV28,NA,TRBJ1-2,many,TGTGCCAGCAGCCCCCTCCATGCGGAGGGCTACACCTTC,CASSPLHAEGYTF
TRBV7-3,NA,TRBJ2-5,NA,TGTGCCAGCAGCCCGAACGCAGGTGATGAGACCCAGTACTTC,CASSPNAGDETQYF
TRBV30,NA,TRBJ2-7,few,TGTGCCTGGGGCCGGGACTTGCCAGGGGAGCAGTACTTC,CAWGRDLPGEQYF
TRBV6-2/TRBV6-3,NA,TRBJ1-2,few,TGTGCCAGCAGTTACTCGAAGGCACACTATGGCTACACCTTC,CASSYSKAHYGYTF
TRBV27,NA,TRBJ2-7,NA,TGTGCCAGCAGTTTTGGCGGCGCGGCCTACGAGCAGTACTTC,CASSFGGAAYEQYF
TRBV10-3,NA,TRBJ1-1,NA,TGTGCCATCAGTTCGCAGGGGTTGAACACTGAAGCTTTCTTT,CAISSQGLNTEAFF
TRBV20-1,NA,TRBJ1-6,many,TGCAGTGCTAGGGAGGGGAGAGGGCGTAATTCACCCCTCCACTTT,CSAREGRGRNSPLHF
TRBV6-6,NA,TRBJ2-7,few,TGTGCCAGCAGTTACTCGGGGGCAGGGGAGCTCTACGAGCAGTACTTC,CASSYSGAGELYEQYF
TRBV7-6,NA,TRBJ1-4,few,TGTGCCAGCAGCTCCAACAGCGTACCTAATGAAAAACTGTTTTTT,CASSSNSVPNEKLFF
TRBV7-9,NA,TRBJ2-7,many,TGTGCCAGCAGCTTAGACAGCTACTACGAGCAGTACTTC,CASSLDSYYEQYF
TRBV28,NA,TRBJ1-2,few,TGTGCCAGCAGTTTACGGTCCGGCGGCATCGGCACCTTC,CASSLRSGGIGTF
TRBV29-1,NA,TRBJ1-1,NA,TGCAGCGTTGAAGTGATTGGTGTGGAGAACACTGAAGCTTTCTTT,CSVEVIGVENTEAFF
TRBV4-1,NA,TRBJ2-7,NA,TGCGCCAGCAGCGAAAGGACAGACTTCTCCTACGAGCAGTACTTC,CASSERTDFSYEQYF
TRBV20-1,TRBD2,TRBJ2-1,NA,TGCAGTGCTAGAGTTCTAGCGGGAAGTGCCAATGAGCAGTTCTTC,CSARVLAGSANEQFF
TRBV5-1,NA,TRBJ2-7,NA,TGCGCCAGCAGCTATAACAGGGAGCTACCCTACGAGCAGTACTTC,CASSYNRELPYEQYF
TRBV6-1,NA,TRBJ2-1,few,TGTGCCAGCAGGGGGATAGCTTACAATGAGCAGTTCTTC,CASRGIAYNEQFF
TRBV10-3,NA,TRBJ2-7,NA,TGTGCCATCAGTGCGGGAAACGAGCAGTACTTC,CAISAGNEQYF
TRBV7-6,NA,TRBJ1-6,few,TGTGCCAGCAGCCCACAGGGTCACAATTCACCCCTCCACTTT,CASSPQGHNSPLHF
TRBV20-1,TRBD1,TRBJ1-1,few,TGCAGTGCTAGTTCCTCAGGGGGCGCGAACACTGAAGCTTTCTTT,CSASSSGGANTEAFF
TRBV7-9,TRBD2,TRBJ2-3,few,TGTGCCAGCAGCGTGGGACTAGCGGGGGGCGGGAGCACAGATACGCAGTATTTT,CASSVGLAGGGSTDTQYF
TRBV7-2,TRBD2,TRBJ2-1,few,TGTGTCAGCAGCCCAACGGGGACTAGAGGGGTGAGTGAGCAGTTCTTC,CVSSPTGTRGVSEQFF
TRBV6-6,NA,TRBJ1-6,many,TGTGCCAGCAGTTACAATCCCGACAGAGAGAGCTCCTATAATTCACCCCTCCACTTT,CASSYNPDRESSYNSPLHF
TRBV6-2/TRBV6-3,NA,TRBJ2-2,few,TGTGCCAGCAGTATACAGGGTATCCAGTCCGGGGAGCTGTTTTTT,CASSIQGIQSGELFF
TRBV2,NA,TRBJ2-1,many,TGTGCCAGCGGGGACACTGAGCAGTTCTTC,CASGDTEQFF
TRBV12-3/TRBV12-4,NA,TRBJ2-3,NA,TGTGCCAGCAGTTTCTACACAGATACGCAGTATTTT,CASSFYTDTQYF
TRBV7-2,TRBD1,TRBJ1-1,many,TGTGCCAGCAGCCCTCCCGGGACAGGGGGTCCCACTGAAGCTTTCTTT,CASSPPGTGGPTEAFF
TRBV7-2,TRBD1,TRBJ1-1,many,TGTGCCAGCAGCATCAACAGGGGTGGCACTGAAGCTTTCTTT,CASSINRGGTEAFF
TRBV4-2,NA,TRBJ2-2,many,TGTGCCAGCAGCTCCCAATGGGACACCGGGGAGCTGTTTTTT,CASSSQWDTGELFF